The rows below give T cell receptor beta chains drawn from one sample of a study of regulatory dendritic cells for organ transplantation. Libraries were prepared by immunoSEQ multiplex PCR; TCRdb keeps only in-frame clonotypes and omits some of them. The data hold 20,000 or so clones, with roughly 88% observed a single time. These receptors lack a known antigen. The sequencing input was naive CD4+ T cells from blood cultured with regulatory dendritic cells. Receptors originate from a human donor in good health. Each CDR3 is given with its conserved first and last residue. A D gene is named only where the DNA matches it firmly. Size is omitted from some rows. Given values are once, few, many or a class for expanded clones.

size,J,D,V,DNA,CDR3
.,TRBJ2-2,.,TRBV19,TGTGCCAACAAGGGGATTAGTCGATCCTTTGTGGGGGAGCTGTTTTTT,CANKGISRSFVGELFF
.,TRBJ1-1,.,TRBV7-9,TGTGCCAGCAGCTTAGGCGGAGGAGGGGATACTGAAGCTTTCTTT,CASSLGGGGDTEAFF
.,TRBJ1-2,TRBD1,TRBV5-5,TGTGCCAGCAGCTTGGGGACAGGGGTTCCCTATGGCTACACCTTC,CASSLGTGVPYGYTF
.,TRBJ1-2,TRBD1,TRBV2,TGTGCCAGCAGGCAGGGGGCTAGGGGCTACACCTTC,CASRQGARGYTF
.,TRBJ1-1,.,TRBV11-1,TGTGCCAGCAGCAGGACATTAGCGAACACTGAAGCTTTCTTT,CASSRTLANTEAFF
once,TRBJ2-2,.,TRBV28,TGTGCCGCAGGGACTTTGTTTTCGGTGTTCGCGAACACCGGGGAGCTGTTTTTT,CAAGTLFSVFANTGELFF
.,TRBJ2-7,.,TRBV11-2,TGTGCCAGCAGCCCCCTCCTTTTAGGGGTGACCTACGAGCAGTACTTC,CASSPLLLGVTYEQYF
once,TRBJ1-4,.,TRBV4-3,TGCGCCAGCAGCCAAGCGACGGGGCAAGGGGAAAAACTGTTTTTT,CASSQATGQGEKLFF
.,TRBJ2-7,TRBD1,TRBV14,TGTGCCAGCAGGCGGACAGGACTCTCCTACGAGCAGTACTTC,CASRRTGLSYEQYF
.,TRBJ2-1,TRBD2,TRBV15,TGTGCCACCAGGGGAAGCGGGGGCTCCTACAATGAGCAGTTCTTC,CATRGSGGSYNEQFF
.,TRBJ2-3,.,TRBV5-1,TGCGCCAGCAACCCCAGGAACGGAGATACGCAGTATTTT,CASNPRNGDTQYF
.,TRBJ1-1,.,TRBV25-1,TGTGCCAGCAGTGAAGTTAGGAACACTGAAGCTTTCTTT,CASSEVRNTEAFF
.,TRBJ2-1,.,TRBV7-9,TGTGCCAGCAGTCAGGGGAACGTGATGACGAATGAGCAGTTCTTC,CASSQGNVMTNEQFF
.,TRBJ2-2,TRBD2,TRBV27,TGTGCCAGCGGACGTCACGGGGGGGCGTCGACCGGGGAGCTGTTTTTT,CASGRHGGASTGELFF
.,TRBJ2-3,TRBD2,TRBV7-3,TGTGCCAGCACCCCCGCGCCCCTAGCGGGGGCCCTCGGGATGGCAGATACGCAGTATTTT,CASTPAPLAGALGMADTQYF
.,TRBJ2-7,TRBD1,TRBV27,TGTGCCAGCAGTACAACCGGGACAGGGGGCCACGAGCAGTACTTC,CASSTTGTGGHEQYF
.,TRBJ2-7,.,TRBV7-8,TGTGCCAGCAGCTCGGGAAACCTTCCCGAGCAGTACTTC,CASSSGNLPEQYF
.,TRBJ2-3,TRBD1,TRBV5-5,TGTGCCAGCAGCTTGGGATTAGGCAGGGGGTATACAGATACGCAGTATTTT,CASSLGLGRGYTDTQYF
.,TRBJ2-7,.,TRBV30,TGTGCCTTAGCCGGGGCCCTGGAGCAGTACTTC,CALAGALEQYF
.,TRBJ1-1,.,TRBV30,TGTGCCTGGACCGCGAAAAGGGGACGGACTGAAGCTTTCTTT,CAWTAKRGRTEAFF
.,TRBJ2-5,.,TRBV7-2,TGTGCCAGCAGCTTAGCCGGCGGCGAGACCCAGTACTTC,CASSLAGGETQYF
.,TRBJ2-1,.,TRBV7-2,TGTGCCAGCAGCGAAGGGGGGCGCTCCTACAATGAGCAGTTCTTC,CASSEGGRSYNEQFF
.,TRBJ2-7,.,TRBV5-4,TGTGCCAGCAGCATTAAGGACGGGACCTACGAGCAGTACTTC,CASSIKDGTYEQYF
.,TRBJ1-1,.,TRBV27,TGTGCCAGCAGTTTATCGTACGTGCATCTTTCGACAGACCCTGAAGCTTTCTTT,CASSLSYVHLSTDPEAFF
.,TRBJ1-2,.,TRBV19,TGTGCCAGCTCCGAGAGCAGGATCGGGTTAGTGGGCGGCTACACCTTC,CASSESRIGLVGGYTF
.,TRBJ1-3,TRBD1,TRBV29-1,TGCAGCGTTAGTAGACAGGGGGCTGGAAACACCATATATTTT,CSVSRQGAGNTIYF
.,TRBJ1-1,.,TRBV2,TGTGCCAGCAGTGAAAATCATAGTAACACTGAAGCTTTCTTT,CASSENHSNTEAFF
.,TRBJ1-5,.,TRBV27,TGTGCCAGCAGGGACAGCTTTAGCAATCAGCCCCAGCATTTT,CASRDSFSNQPQHF
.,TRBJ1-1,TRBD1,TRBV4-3,TGCGCCAGCAGCCGAGGGGTGGAGGGGGCGCGGTCGGGCACTGAAGCTTTCTTT,CASSRGVEGARSGTEAFF
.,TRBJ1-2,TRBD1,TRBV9,TGTGTCAGCAGCGGTGGACAGGGAAGTTTTGCGTTGGGCTACACCTTC,CVSSGGQGSFALGYTF
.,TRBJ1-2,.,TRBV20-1,TGCAGTGCCAATGGCTACACCTTC,CSANGYTF
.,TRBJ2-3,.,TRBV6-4,TGTGCCAGCAGCCCAATGGGGATAATGGATACGCAGTATTTT,CASSPMGIMDTQYF
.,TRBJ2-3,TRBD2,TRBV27,TGTGCCAGCAGCTTACCGGGACTAGCGGGAGAAGGGACAGATACGCAGTATTTT,CASSLPGLAGEGTDTQYF
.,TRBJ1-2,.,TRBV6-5,TGTGCCAGCAGCCGGCAAGCTAACTATGGCTACACCTTC,CASSRQANYGYTF
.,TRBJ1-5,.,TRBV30,TGTGCCTGGAGTCTTGACCTTAGCAATCAGCCCCAGCATTTT,CAWSLDLSNQPQHF
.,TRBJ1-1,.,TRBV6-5,TGTGCCAGCAGGGGATTGGGGGGCGAGGGAGCTTTCTTT,CASRGLGGEGAFF
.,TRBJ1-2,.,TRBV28,TGTGCCAGCAGTCTCGGGACACCGGTAGGCTACACCTTC,CASSLGTPVGYTF
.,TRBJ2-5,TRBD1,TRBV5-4,TGTGCCAGCAGCGTGACAGGGGGCGAACGGGCGACCCAGTACTTC,CASSVTGGERATQYF
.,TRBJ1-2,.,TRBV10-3,TGTGCCATCAGTGATATCCCAGGGAACTATGGCTACACCTTC,CAISDIPGNYGYTF
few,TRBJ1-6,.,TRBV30,TGTGCCTGGAGTAGACAAAGGGATTCACCCCTCCACTTT,CAWSRQRDSPLHF
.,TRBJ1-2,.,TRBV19,TGTGCCAGTAGGACCTGGGGTACTAACTATGGCTACACCTTC,CASRTWGTNYGYTF
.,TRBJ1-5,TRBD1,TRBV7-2,TGTGCCAGCAGCTTTGGGGACAGGCGGAATCAGCCCCAGCATTTT,CASSFGDRRNQPQHF
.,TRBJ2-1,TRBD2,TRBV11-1,TGTGCCAGCACCTCAGGTAGCGGGAGGACGAATGAGCAGTTCTTC,CASTSGSGRTNEQFF
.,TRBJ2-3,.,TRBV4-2,TGTGCCAGCAGCCGAATTGAGGAGGCCGGCACAGATACGCAGTATTTT,CASSRIEEAGTDTQYF
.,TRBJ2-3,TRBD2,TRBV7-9,TGTGCCCAGGGGCTAGCGGGGTCGGATACGCAGTATTTT,CAQGLAGSDTQYF
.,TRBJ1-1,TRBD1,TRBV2,TGTGCCAGCAGCCCCTTCACCGGGACAGGGGGCACTGAAGCTTTCTTT,CASSPFTGTGGTEAFF
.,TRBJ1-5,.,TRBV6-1,TGTGCCAGCTCCAACGGGGCTAATTGGCCCCAGCATTTT,CASSNGANWPQHF
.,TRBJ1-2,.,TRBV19,TGTGCCAGTAAGGTGAGGGGTGGCTACACCTTC,CASKVRGGYTF